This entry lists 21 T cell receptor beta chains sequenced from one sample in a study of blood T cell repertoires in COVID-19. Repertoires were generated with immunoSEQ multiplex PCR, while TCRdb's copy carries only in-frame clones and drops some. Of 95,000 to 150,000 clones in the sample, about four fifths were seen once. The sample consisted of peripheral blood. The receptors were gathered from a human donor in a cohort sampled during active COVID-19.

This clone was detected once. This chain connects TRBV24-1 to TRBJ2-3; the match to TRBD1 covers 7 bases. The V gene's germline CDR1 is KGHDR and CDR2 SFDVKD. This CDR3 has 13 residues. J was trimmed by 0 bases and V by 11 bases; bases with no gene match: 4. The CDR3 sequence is CASQQGSTDTQYF. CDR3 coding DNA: TGTGCCAGTCAACAGGGGAGCACAGATACGCAGTATTTT.

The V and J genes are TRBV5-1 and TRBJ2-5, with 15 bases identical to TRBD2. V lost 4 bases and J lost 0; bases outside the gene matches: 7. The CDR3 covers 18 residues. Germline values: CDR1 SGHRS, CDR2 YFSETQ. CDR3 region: CASSPGTSGGPHQETQYF. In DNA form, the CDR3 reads TGCGCCAGCAGCCCCGGGACTAGCGGGGGGCCCCACCAAGAGACCCAGTACTTC. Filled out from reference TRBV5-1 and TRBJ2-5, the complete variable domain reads KAGVTQTPRYLIKTRGQQVTLSCSPISGHRSVSWYQQTPGQGLQFLFEYFSETQRNKGNFPGRFSGRQFSNSRSEMNVSTLELGDSALYLCASSPGTSGGPHQETQYFGPGTRLLVL.

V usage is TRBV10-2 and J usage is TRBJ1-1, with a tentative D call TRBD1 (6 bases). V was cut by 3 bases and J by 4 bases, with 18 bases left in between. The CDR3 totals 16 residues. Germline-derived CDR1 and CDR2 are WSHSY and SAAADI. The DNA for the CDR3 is TGCGCCAGCAGTGATCAACAGGGCGCGGGAGGCACTGAAGCTTTCTTT. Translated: CASSDQQGAGGTEAFF.

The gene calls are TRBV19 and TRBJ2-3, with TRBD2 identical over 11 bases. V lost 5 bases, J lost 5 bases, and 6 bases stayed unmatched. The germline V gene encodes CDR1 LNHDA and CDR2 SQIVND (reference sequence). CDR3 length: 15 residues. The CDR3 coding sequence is TGTGCCAGTAGTCCTAGCGGGGGGCCTGGAGATACGCAGTATTTT. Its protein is CASSPSGGPGDTQYF. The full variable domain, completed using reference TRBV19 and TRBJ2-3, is DGGITQSPKYLFRKEGQNVTLSCEQNLNHDAMYWYRQDPGQGLRLIYYSQIVNDFQKGDIAEGYSVSREKKESFPLTVTSAQKNPTAFYLCASSPSGGPGDTQYFGPGTRLTVL.

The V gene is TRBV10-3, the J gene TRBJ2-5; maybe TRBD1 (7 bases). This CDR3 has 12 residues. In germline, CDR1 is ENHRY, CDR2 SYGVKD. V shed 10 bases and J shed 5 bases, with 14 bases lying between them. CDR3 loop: CASQQGRETQYF. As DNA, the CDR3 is TGTGCCAGCCAACAGGGGAGGGAGACCCAGTACTTC.

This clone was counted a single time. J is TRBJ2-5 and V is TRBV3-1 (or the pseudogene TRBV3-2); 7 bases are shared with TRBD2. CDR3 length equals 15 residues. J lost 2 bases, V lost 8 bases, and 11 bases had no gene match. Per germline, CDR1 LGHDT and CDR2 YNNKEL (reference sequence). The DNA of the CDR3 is TGTGCCAGCTCGGAGAGCGGGGCCCAACAAGAGACCCAGTACTTC. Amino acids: CASSESGAQQETQYF.

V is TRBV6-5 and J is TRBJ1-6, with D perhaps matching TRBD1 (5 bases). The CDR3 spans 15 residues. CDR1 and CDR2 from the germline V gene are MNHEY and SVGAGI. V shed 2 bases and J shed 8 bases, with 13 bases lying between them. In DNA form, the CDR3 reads TGTGCCAGCAGTTACGGGGCAGCCCCCCATTCACCCCTCCACTTT. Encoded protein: CASSYGAAPHSPLHF.

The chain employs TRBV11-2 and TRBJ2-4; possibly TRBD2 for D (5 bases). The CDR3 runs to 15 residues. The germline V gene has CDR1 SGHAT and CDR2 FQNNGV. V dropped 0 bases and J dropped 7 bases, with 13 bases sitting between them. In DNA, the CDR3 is TGTGCCAGCAGCTTAGAAGGCCCCTGGGAGAACATTCAGTACTTC. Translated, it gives CASSLEGPWENIQYF.

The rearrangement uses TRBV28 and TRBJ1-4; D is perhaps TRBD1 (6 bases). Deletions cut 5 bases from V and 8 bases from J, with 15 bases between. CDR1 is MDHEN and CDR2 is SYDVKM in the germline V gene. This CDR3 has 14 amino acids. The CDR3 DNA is TGTGCCAGCAGTCTTATTGGACAGCGCGAAAAACTGTTTTTT. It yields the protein CASSLIGQREKLFF.

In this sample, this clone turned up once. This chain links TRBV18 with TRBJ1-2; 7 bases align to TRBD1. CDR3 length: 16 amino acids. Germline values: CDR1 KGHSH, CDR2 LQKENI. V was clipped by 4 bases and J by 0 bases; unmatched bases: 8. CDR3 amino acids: CASSLPPGQSNYGYTF. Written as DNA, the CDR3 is TGTGCCAGCTCACTTCCGCCGGGACAGTCTAACTATGGCTACACCTTC.

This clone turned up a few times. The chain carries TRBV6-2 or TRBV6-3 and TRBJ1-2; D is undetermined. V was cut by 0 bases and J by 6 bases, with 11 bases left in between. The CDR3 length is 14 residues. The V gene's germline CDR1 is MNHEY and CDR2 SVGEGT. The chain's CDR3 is CASSYSTGGHGYTF. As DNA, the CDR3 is TGTGCCAGCAGTTACTCTACGGGAGGGCATGGCTACACCTTC.

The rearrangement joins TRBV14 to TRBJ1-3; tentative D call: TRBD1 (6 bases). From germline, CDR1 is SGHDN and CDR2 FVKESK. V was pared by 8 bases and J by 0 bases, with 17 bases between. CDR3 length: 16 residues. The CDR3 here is CASPRGWGHSGNTIYF. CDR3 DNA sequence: TGTGCCAGCCCGAGGGGGTGGGGACACTCTGGAAACACCATATATTTT.

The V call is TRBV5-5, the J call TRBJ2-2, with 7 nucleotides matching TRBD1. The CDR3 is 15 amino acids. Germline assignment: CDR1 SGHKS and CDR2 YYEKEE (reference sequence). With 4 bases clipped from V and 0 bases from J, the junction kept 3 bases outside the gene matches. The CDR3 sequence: CASSAGTANTGELFF. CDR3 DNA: TGTGCCAGCAGCGCCGGGACAGCGAACACCGGGGAGCTGTTTTTT.

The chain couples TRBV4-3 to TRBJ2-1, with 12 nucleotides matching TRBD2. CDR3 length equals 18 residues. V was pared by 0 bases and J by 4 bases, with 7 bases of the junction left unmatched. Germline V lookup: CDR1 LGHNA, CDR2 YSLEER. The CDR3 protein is CASSQDLGLAGPYNEQFF. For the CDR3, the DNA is TGCGCCAGCAGCCAAGATCTAGGACTAGCGGGACCGTACAATGAGCAGTTCTTC.

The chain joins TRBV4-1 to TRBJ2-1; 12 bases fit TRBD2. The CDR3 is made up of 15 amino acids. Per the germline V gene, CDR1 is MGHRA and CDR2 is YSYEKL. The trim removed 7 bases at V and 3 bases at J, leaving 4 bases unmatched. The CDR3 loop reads CASTRTSGVYNEQFF. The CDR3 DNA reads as TGCGCCAGCACCCGGACTAGCGGGGTCTACAATGAGCAGTTCTTC.

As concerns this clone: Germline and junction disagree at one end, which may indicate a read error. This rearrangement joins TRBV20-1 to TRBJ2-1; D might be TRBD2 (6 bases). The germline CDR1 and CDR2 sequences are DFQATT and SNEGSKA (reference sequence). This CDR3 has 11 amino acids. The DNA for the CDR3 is TGCAGTGCGAGAGGAGGGAATGAGCAGTTCTTC. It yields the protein CSARGGNEQFF.

Here the CDR3 DNA reads TGTGCCAGCAGTCCGACAGGCTATAAAGAGACCCAGTACTTC. Encoded protein: CASSPTGYKETQYF. The rearrangement links TRBV6-2 or TRBV6-3 to TRBJ2-5, with a tentative D call TRBD1 (6 bases). This CDR3 has 14 residues. The V gene lost 5 bases and the J gene lost 3 bases, with 13 bases spanning the gap. Germline loops: CDR1 MNHEY, CDR2 SVGEGT.

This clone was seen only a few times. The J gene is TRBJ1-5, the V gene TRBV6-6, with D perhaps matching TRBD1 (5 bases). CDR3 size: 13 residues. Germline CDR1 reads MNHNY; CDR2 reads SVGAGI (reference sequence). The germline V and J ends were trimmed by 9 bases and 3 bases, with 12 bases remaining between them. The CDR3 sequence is CASDDRNNQPQHF. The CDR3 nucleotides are TGTGCCAGTGATGACAGAAACAATCAGCCCCAGCATTTT.

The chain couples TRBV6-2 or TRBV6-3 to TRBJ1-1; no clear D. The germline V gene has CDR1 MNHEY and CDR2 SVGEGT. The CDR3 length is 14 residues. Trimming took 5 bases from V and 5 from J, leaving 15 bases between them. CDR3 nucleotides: TGTGCCAGCAGTACGACTGTCCCGAGGACTGAAGCTTTCTTT. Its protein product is CASSTTVPRTEAFF.

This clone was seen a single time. The CDR3 nucleotides are TGTGCCGCGCGGGGCTCCAACTATGGCTACACCTTC. It codes for CAARGSNYGYTF. This chain connects TRBV10-3 to TRBJ1-2; D is possibly TRBD1 (5 bases). CDR1 is ENHRY and CDR2 is SYGVKD in the germline V gene. CDR3 length equals 12 residues. The V gene lost 11 bases and the J gene lost 2 bases, with 12 bases spanning the gap.

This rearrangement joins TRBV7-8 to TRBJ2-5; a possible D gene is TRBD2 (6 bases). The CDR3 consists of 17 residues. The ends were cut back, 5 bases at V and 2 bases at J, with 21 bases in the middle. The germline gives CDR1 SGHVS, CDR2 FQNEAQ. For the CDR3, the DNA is TGTGCCAGCAGCCCCTCCGCCGGGAGACCAAAACAAGAGACCCAGTACTTC. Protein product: CASSPSAGRPKQETQYF.